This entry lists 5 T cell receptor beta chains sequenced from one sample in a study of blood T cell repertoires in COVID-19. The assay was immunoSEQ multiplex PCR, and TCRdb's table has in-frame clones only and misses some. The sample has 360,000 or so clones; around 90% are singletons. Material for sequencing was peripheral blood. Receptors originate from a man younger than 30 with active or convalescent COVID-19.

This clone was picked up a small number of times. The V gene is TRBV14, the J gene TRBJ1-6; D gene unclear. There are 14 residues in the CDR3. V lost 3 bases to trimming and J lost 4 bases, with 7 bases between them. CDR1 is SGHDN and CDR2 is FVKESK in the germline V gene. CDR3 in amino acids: CASSHRQYNSPLHF. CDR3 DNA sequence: TGTGCCAGCAGCCACAGGCAGTATAATTCACCCCTCCACTTT.

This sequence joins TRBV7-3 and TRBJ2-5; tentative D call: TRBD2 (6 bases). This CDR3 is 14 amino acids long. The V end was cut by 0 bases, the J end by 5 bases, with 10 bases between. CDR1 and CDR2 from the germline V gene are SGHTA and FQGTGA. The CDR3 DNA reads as TGTGCCAGCAGCTTAACGGGGGGTGTGGAGACCCAGTACTTC. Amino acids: CASSLTGGVETQYF.

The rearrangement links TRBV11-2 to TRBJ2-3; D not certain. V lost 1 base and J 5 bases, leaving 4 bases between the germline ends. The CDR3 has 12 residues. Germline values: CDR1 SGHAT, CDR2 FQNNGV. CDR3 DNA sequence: TGTGCCAGCAGCTTAGTAGTAGATACGCAGTATTTT. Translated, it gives CASSLVVDTQYF.

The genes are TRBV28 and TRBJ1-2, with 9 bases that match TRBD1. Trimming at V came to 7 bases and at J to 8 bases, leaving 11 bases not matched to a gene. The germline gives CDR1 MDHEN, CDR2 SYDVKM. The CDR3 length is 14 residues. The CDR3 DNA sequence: TGTGCCAGCACTCTGGGACAGGGAGGGTTCGGCTACACCTTC. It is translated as CASTLGQGGFGYTF.

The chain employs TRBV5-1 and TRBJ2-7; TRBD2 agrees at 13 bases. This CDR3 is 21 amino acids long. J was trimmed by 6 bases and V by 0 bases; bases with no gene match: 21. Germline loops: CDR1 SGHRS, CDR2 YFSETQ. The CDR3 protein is CASSLAYRRTSGSRELPEQYF. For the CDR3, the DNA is TGCGCCAGCAGCTTGGCCTATCGCAGGACTAGCGGGAGTCGGGAACTACCCGAGCAGTACTTC.